These 28 T cell receptor beta chains were all obtained from the same sample, sequenced in a study of T cell repertoires in cytomegalovirus infection. MiXCR, applied by TCRdb to the reads, yields one record per CDR3 protein. The profile covers some 310,000 distinct CDR3 sequences, with around 25% appearing a single time and about an eighth taken by the ten largest. Their antigens are not known. The sequences come from cultured PBMCs, collected from culture after CMV antigen stimulation. The receptors come from a human donor in good health (CMV status not recorded). Some clones in this sample may be carry-over from other donors' samples.

Comment on this clonotype: One end of the junction is discordant with germline, which a read error may explain. This chain joins TRBV5-3 and TRBJ2-3; 8 nucleotides agree with TRBD2. Being an ORF, TRBV5-3 has a function that is uncertain. CDR3 length: 17 amino acids. CDR3 sequence (DNA): TGTGCCAGCAGCTTGCGATTGACGGGAGGGCCCTCAGATACGCAGTATTTT. It translates to CASSLRLTGGPSDTQYF.

This clonotype has just a few counts. This sequence joins TRBV7-6 and TRBJ2-2; 8 bases fit TRBD1. After removal of 6 bases from V and 4 bases from J, the junction contained 7 bases not matched to a gene. Germline V lookup: CDR1 SGHVS, CDR2 FNYEAQ. This CDR3 spans 15 amino acids. For the CDR3, the DNA is TGTGCCAGCAGTCTGGACAGGGCACTCACCGGGGAGCTGTTTTTT. Translation: CASSLDRALTGELFF.

This clonotype came up many times. The chain has TRBV7-2 and TRBJ2-1; D remains ambiguous. The V and J ends lost 3 bases and 6 bases respectively, with 6 bases between them. The CDR3 consists of 12 residues. Per the germline V gene, CDR1 is SGHTA and CDR2 is FQGNSA. The DNA for the CDR3 is TGTGCCAGCAGCTTTCCCCCCAATGAGCAGTTCTTC. Protein: CASSFPPNEQFF. The full variable domain, in which reference TRBV7-2 and TRBJ2-1 provide the parts outside the CDR3, is GAGVSQSPSNKVTEKGKDVELRCDPISGHTALYWYRQSLGQGLEFLIYFQGNSAPDKSGLPSDRFSAERTGGSVSTLTIQRTQQEDSAVYLCASSFPPNEQFFGPGTRLTVL.

The chain is built from TRBV20-1 and TRBJ2-3; 13 nucleotides agree with TRBD2. CDR3 length: 19 residues. The V gene end was trimmed by 4 bases and the J gene end by 3 bases; junction bases not matched to a gene: 16. Germline loops: CDR1 DFQATT, CDR2 SNEGSKA (reference sequence). The CDR3 is CSANSNPGLAGMGTDTQYF. The CDR3 DNA reads as TGCAGTGCTAATTCTAACCCGGGACTAGCGGGGATGGGGACAGATACGCAGTATTTT.

This sequence joins TRBV6-2 or TRBV6-3 and TRBJ1-3, with D possibly matching TRBD1 (6 bases). V lost 5 bases and J 0 bases, leaving 14 bases between the germline ends. CDR3 size: 16 residues. Germline CDR1 is MNHEY and CDR2 is SVGEGT. The CDR3 spells CASSNRDTDSGNTIYF. The CDR3 nucleotides are TGTGCCAGCAGTAACCGGGACACAGACTCTGGAAACACCATATATTTT.

J is TRBJ1-1 and V is TRBV6-2 or TRBV6-3; weak D call: TRBD1 (5 bases). Germline CDR1 reads MNHEY; CDR2 reads SVGEGT. The CDR3 is 13 residues long. With 7 bases removed from V and 11 bases from J, the gap between germline ends came to 20 bases. The CDR3 loop is CASTYLQGFVAFF. The CDR3 coding sequence is TGTGCCAGCACCTACTTGCAGGGTTTTGTCGCTTTCTTT.

This clonotype was recorded a few times. V and J are TRBV10-3 and TRBJ2-3; TRBD2 agrees at 13 bases. V gave up 4 bases and J gave up 4 bases; unmatched junction bases: 5. Germline V lookup: CDR1 ENHRY, CDR2 SYGVKD. The CDR3 extends over 16 amino acids. Written as DNA, the CDR3 is TGTGCCATCAGTGGTAGGACTAGCGGGAGCTCAGATACGCAGTATTTT. It encodes CAISGRTSGSSDTQYF.

In its sample, this clonotype was seen a few times. The chain combines TRBV19 with TRBJ2-2; D is uncertain. The ends were cut back, 5 bases at V and 0 bases at J, with 10 bases in the middle. CDR1 and CDR2 from the germline V gene are LNHDA and SQIVND (reference sequence). The CDR3 runs 15 residues. CDR3 in DNA: TGTGCCAGTAGTTTCGCAGACGCGAACACCGGGGAGCTGTTTTTT. Translated: CASSFADANTGELFF.

V is TRBV4-1 and J is TRBJ2-3; unclear D gene. Germline CDR1 MGHRA, CDR2 YSYEKL. CDR3 length: 14 residues. With 0 bases removed from V and 1 base from J, the gap between germline ends came to 5 bases. CDR3 nucleotide sequence: TGCGCCAGCAGCCAAGACTGGGGCACAGATACGCAGTATTTT. It specifies CASSQDWGTDTQYF.

This clonotype came up a few times. The CDR3 protein is CASGLLGNTIYF. Here the CDR3 DNA reads TGTGCCAGCGGCCTTTTAGGAAACACCATATATTTT. The rearrangement uses TRBV12-3 or TRBV12-4 and TRBJ1-3; D is unresolved. The CDR3 is 12 residues long. V gave up 8 bases and J gave up 4 bases, with 9 bases separating them.

This clonotype came up a few times. The V call is TRBV9, the J call TRBJ2-3, with a weak D call TRBD2 (5 bases). This CDR3 contains 16 residues. Trimming took 0 bases from V and 3 from J, leaving 14 bases between them. Per the germline V gene, CDR1 is SGDLS and CDR2 is YYNGEE. CDR3 sequence reads: CASSVEGGQRTDTQYF. The CDR3, as DNA: TGTGCCAGCAGCGTAGAGGGCGGGCAGAGAACAGATACGCAGTATTTT. Full variable domain (outside the CDR3, taken from reference TRBV9 and TRBJ2-3): DSGVTQTPKHLITATGQRVTLRCSPRSGDLSVYWYQQSLDQGLQFLIQYYNGEERAKGNILERFSAQQFPDLHSELNLSSLELGDSALYFCASSVEGGQRTDTQYFGPGTRLTVL.

The chain couples TRBV7-2 to TRBJ2-7; 14 positions match TRBD2. This CDR3 spans 16 amino acids. The J segment lost 2 bases and the V segment lost 3 bases, leaving 3 bases of the junction unmatched. From germline, CDR1 is SGHTA and CDR2 FQGNSA. CDR3 region: CASSLTGLAGAYEQYF. The CDR3 nucleotides read TGTGCCAGCAGCTTGACGGGACTAGCGGGAGCCTACGAGCAGTACTTC.

The chain combines TRBV20-1 with TRBJ2-1; perhaps TRBD2 as D (5 bases). V lost 6 bases, J lost 3 bases, and 18 bases lay in between. The CDR3 spans 15 residues. CDR1 and CDR2 (germline): DFQATT, SNEGSKA (reference sequence). In DNA form, the CDR3 reads TGCAGTGCCCAGAGGAGCGGCCCGTTCTACAATGAGCAGTTCTTC. As protein: CSAQRSGPFYNEQFF.

This rearrangement joins TRBV7-6 to TRBJ2-7; possible D gene TRBD2, 6 bases. The CDR3 is 14 amino acids. Trimming pared 5 bases from V and 3 bases from J, leaving 14 bases between. Germline V gene data show CDR1 as SGHVS and CDR2 as FNYEAQ. CDR3 amino acids: CASSTPGELYEQYF. Here the CDR3 DNA reads TGTGCCAGCAGCACGCCGGGGGAACTCTACGAGCAGTACTTC.

The rearrangement joins TRBV24-1 to TRBJ1-2, with 8 bases fitting TRBD1. CDR1 is KGHDR and CDR2 is SFDVKD in the germline V gene. The junction had 1 base not matched to a gene; V was cut back by 5 bases and J by 3 bases. The CDR3 is 13 residues long. CDR3: CATSATGDYGYTF. The CDR3 nucleotides are TGTGCCACCAGTGCGACAGGGGACTATGGCTACACCTTC.

The rearrangement joins TRBV7-2 to TRBJ1-4; D ambiguous. The CDR3 covers 15 residues. CDR1 and CDR2 (germline): SGHTA, FQGNSA. Trimming took off 5 bases at V and 4 bases at J, with 14 bases between the two ends. In DNA form, the CDR3 reads TGTGCCAGCAGCAAGCGGGCCAGACTTAATGAAAAACTGTTTTTT. Translated, it gives CASSKRARLNEKLFF.

This chain links TRBV27 with TRBJ2-2, with TRBD1 identical over 10 bases. The CDR3 has 16 amino acids. Trimming at V came to 6 bases and at J to 5 bases, leaving 9 bases not matched to a gene. The germline CDR1 and CDR2 sequences are MNHEY and SMNVEV (reference sequence). Here the CDR3 reads CASSPGWGQGTGELFF. The CDR3 nucleotides read TGTGCCAGCAGCCCCGGGTGGGGACAGGGGACCGGGGAGCTGTTTTTT.

V is TRBV20-1 and J is TRBJ2-7, with 12 bases identical to TRBD2. The CDR3 runs to 14 residues. After removal of 3 bases from V and 9 bases from J, the junction contained 9 bases not matched to a gene. Per germline, CDR1 DFQATT and CDR2 SNEGSKA (reference sequence). CDR3 nucleotide sequence: TGCAGTGCTAGTTTTAGACTAGCGGGAGAGTTGCAGTACTTC. It codes for CSASFRLAGELQYF.

The chain recombines TRBV4-1 with TRBJ1-1; no clear D. Trimming took off 5 bases at V and 11 bases at J, with 12 bases between the two ends. This CDR3 comprises 11 residues. Germline V CDR1 and CDR2: MGHRA, YSYEKL. The CDR3 sequence: CASSARGWAFF. As DNA, the CDR3 is TGCGCCAGCAGCGCCCGCGGGTGGGCTTTCTTT.

V gene TRBV7-9 combines with J gene TRBJ1-1, with a tentative D call TRBD1 (5 bases). The CDR3 sequence is 15 residues long. The V gene lost 6 bases and the J gene lost 3 bases, with 17 bases spanning the gap. Germline-derived CDR1 and CDR2 are SEHNR and FQNEAQ (reference sequence). In DNA, the CDR3 is TGTGCCAGCAGACCCGGCCAGGGTAGGGACACTGAAGCTTTCTTT. It codes for CASRPGQGRDTEAFF.

This clonotype was seen a handful of times. This chain uses TRBV19 with TRBJ1-1, with 7 nucleotides matching TRBD1. The germline CDR1 and CDR2 sequences are LNHDA and SQIVND (reference sequence). Losses at the gene ends were 0 bases for V and 4 bases for J; bases not matched to a gene: 11. The CDR3 has 17 residues. The CDR3 nucleotides read TGTGCCAGTAGTATAGATCTGGGCCAGGGGGTGAGCACTGAAGCTTTCTTT. Protein sequence: CASSIDLGQGVSTEAFF.

The V call is TRBV7-3, the J call TRBJ1-1; D gene uncertain. CDR3 length: 13 amino acids. Trimming cost V 5 bases and J 2 bases, with 9 bases left between them. Germline-derived CDR1 and CDR2 are SGHTA and FQGTGA. In DNA, the CDR3 is TGTGCCAGCAGCCTCGGCGCCAACACTGAAGCTTTCTTT. Translating gives CASSLGANTEAFF.

This clonotype was counted between two and nine times. The chain has TRBV24-1 and TRBJ2-5; 11 positions agree with TRBD2. In germline, CDR1 is KGHDR, CDR2 SFDVKD. The CDR3 covers 16 residues. Trimming took 4 bases from V and 4 from J; bases not matched to a gene: 7. Written as DNA, the CDR3 is TGTGCCACCAGTGAAACCCCGACTAGCGGGGTAGAGACCCAGTACTTC. Protein: CATSETPTSGVETQYF.

The chain combines TRBV7-2 with TRBJ2-7; 12 bases match TRBD2. Germline V gives CDR1 SGHTA, CDR2 FQGNSA. The CDR3 length is 14 residues. V was clipped by 6 bases and J by 5 bases; unmatched bases: 5. Written as DNA, the CDR3 is TGTGCCAGCAGTCCGACTAGCGGGAGAAACGAGCAGTACTTC. Protein: CASSPTSGRNEQYF.

The chain couples TRBV7-8 to TRBJ2-2, with D perhaps assigned TRBD1 or TRBD2 (5 bases each). This CDR3 contains 15 residues. V lost 6 bases to trimming and J lost 3 bases, with 14 bases between them. The germline V gene has CDR1 SGHVS and CDR2 FQNEAQ. CDR3: CASRNKGPYTGELFF. CDR3 DNA: TGTGCCAGCAGAAATAAGGGACCTTACACCGGGGAGCTGTTTTTT. Full variable domain (outside the CDR3, taken from reference TRBV7-8 and TRBJ2-2): GAGVSQSPRYKVAKRGQDVALRCDPISGHVSLFWYQQALGQGPEFLTYFQNEAQLDKSGLPSDRFFAERPEGSVSTLKIQRTQQEDSAVYLCASRNKGPYTGELFFGEGSRLTVL.

This clonotype was seen a handful of times. The chain employs TRBV13 and TRBJ2-1, with TRBD2 matching 13 bases. Losses at the gene ends were 5 bases for V and 6 bases for J; bases not matched to a gene: 4. Germline-derived CDR1 and CDR2 are PRHDT and FYEKMQ (reference sequence). The CDR3 contains 15 residues. The CDR3 loop reads CASSPGLAGSNEQFF. The CDR3 region has the DNA TGTGCCAGCAGCCCGGGACTAGCGGGATCCAATGAGCAGTTCTTC.

The CDR3 here is CASSLGIGGGYTF. For the CDR3, the DNA is TGTGCCAGCAGTCTAGGAATCGGTGGAGGCTACACCTTC. This rearrangement joins TRBV6-1 to TRBJ1-2, with D unresolved. There are 13 residues in the CDR3. Trimming shortened V by 5 bases and J by 8 bases, and 15 bases separated the two germline ends. From germline, CDR1 is MNHNS and CDR2 SASEGT.

The chain is built from TRBV14 and TRBJ2-1, with TRBD2 as a possible D gene (6 bases). CDR3 length: 16 amino acids. CDR1 is SGHDN and CDR2 is FVKESK in the germline V gene. Trimming stripped 1 base from V and 2 bases from J, with 12 bases between. The CDR3 is CASSQGDFNAYNEQFF. The CDR3 DNA follows: TGTGCCAGCAGCCAAGGGGACTTTAATGCCTACAATGAGCAGTTCTTC.